This TCR beta chain was identified during a study of OX40 agonist ivuxolimab in advanced cancers. Study summary: The patients got ivuxolimab, which is an agonistic anti-OX40 (CD134) antibody. Prior checkpoint blockade (anti-PD-1, anti-PD-L1 or anti-CTLA-4) was permitted; 40% had it. Study-level results: Researchers did not determine the expanded peripheral T cells' antigen specificity.

TCRdb's table, derived via immunoSEQ multiplex PCR, lists solely in-frame clones and lacks some. The sample lists 13,000 or so clones; around 90% were seen once. As for this clone: Its antigen is currently unknown.

Patients with autoimmune history or systemic immunosuppression were excluded. Germline V CDR1 and CDR2: LNHNV, YYDKDF (reference sequence). Trimming took off 2 bases at V and 1 base at J, with 16 bases between the two ends. This CDR3 spans 17 amino acids. The sequence derives from an adult with an advanced solid tumor such as melanoma, head and neck, liver or kidney cancer. Specimen: CD4+ or CD8+ T cells sorted from blood, collected in a trial of the OX40 agonist ivuxolimab. The chain carries TRBV15 and TRBJ2-3, with TRBD2 as a possible D gene (7 bases). The CDR3 DNA is TGTGCCACCAGCAGACGCTCTAGGGGGGGAGGCACAGATACGCAGTATTTT. Translation gives CATSRRSRGGGTDTQYF. Complete variable domain (other parts from reference TRBV15 and TRBJ2-3): DAMVIQNPRYQVTQFGKPVTLSCSQTLNHNVMYWYQQKSSQAPKLLFHYYDKDFNNEADTPDNFQSRRPNTSFCFLDIRSPGLGDTAMYLCATSRRSRGGGTDTQYFGPGTRLTVL.